This TCR beta chain was sequenced in a study of shared clonotypes between healthy human individuals. Study-wide context: Plates per donor: three CD4 naive, three CD4 memory, two CD8 naive, one CD8 memory.

The assay was immunoSEQ multiplex PCR, and TCRdb's table has in-frame clones only and misses some. In the table there are some 2.1 million clones, about 95% of which are singletons. The CDR3 has 12 amino acids. Germline CDR1 reads SGHDT; CDR2 reads YYEEEE. Trimming left V 3 bases short and J 3 bases short, with 6 bases between. As concerns this clone: Other nucleotide sequences from this sample produce the same CDR3.

CD45RO-negative CD8 cells positively selected for CCR7 made up the naive population, which excluded terminally differentiated effector memory CD45RA+ cells. The rearrangement joins TRBV5-6 to TRBJ1-1; TRBD1 might be the D (5 bases). Input material: naive CD8+ T cells sorted from blood. This receptor was taken from a man aged 18 to 29 in good health. For the CDR3, the DNA is TGTGCCAGCAGCTGGGGGGACACTGAAGCTTTCTTT. Residues: CASSWGDTEAFF.